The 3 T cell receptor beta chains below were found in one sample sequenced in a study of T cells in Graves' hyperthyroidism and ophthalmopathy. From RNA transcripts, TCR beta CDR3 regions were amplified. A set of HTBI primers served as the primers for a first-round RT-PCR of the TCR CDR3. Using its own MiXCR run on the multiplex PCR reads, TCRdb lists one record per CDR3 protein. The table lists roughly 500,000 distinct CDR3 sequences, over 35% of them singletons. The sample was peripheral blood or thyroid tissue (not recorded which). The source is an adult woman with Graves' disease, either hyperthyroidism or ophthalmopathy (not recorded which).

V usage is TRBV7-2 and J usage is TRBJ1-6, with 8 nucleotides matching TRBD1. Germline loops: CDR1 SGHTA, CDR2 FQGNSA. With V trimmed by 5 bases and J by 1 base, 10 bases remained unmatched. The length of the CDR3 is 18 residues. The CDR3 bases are TGTGCCAGCAGCCCTCGCGAGGACAGGGCTTCCTATAATTCACCCCTCCACTTT. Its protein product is CASSPREDRASYNSPLHF. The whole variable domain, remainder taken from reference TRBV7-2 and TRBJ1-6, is GAGVSQSPSNKVTEKGKDVELRCDPISGHTALYWYRQSLGQGLEFLIYFQGNSAPDKSGLPSDRFSAERTGGSVSTLTIQRTQQEDSAVYLCASSPREDRASYNSPLHFGNGTRLTVT.

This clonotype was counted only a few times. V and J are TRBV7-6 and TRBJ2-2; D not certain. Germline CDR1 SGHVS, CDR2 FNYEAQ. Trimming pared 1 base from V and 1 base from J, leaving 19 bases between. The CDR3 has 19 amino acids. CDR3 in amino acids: CASSLGAPPFQRNTGELFF. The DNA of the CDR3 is TGTGCCAGCAGCTTAGGCGCACCGCCGTTCCAGCGGAACACCGGGGAGCTGTTTTTT.

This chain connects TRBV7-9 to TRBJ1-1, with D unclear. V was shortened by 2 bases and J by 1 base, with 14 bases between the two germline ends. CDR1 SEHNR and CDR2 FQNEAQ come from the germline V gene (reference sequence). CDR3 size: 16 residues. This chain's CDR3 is CASSLQRRGWNTEAFF. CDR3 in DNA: TGTGCCAGCAGCTTACAAAGGCGGGGATGGAACACTGAAGCTTTCTTT.